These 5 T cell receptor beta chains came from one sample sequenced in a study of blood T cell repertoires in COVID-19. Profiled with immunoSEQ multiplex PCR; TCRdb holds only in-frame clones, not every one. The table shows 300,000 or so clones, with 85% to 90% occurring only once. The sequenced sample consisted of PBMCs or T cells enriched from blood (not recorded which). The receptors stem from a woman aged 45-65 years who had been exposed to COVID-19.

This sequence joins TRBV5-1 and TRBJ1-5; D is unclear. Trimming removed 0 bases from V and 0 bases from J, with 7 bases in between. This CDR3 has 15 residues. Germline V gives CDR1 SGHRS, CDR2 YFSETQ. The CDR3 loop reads CASSLGTYSNQPQHF. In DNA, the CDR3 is TGCGCCAGCAGCTTGGGCACCTATAGCAATCAGCCCCAGCATTTT.

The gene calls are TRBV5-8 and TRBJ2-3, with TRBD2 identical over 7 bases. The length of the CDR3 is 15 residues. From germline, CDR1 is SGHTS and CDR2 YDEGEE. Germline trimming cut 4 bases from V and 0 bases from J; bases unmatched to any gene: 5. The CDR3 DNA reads TGTGCCAGCAGCCCGAGGCGGGGGAGCACAGATACGCAGTATTTT. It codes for CASSPRRGSTDTQYF. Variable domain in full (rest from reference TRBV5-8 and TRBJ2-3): EAGVTQSPTHLIKTRGQQATLRCSPISGHTSVYWYQQALGLGLQFLLWYDEGEERNRGNFPPRFSGRQFPNYSSELNVNALELEDSALYLCASSPRRGSTDTQYFGPGTRLTVL.

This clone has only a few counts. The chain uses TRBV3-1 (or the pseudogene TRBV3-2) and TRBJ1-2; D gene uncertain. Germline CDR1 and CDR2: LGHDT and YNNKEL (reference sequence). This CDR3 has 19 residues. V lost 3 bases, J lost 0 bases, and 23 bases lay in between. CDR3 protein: CASSHSDGQVRETNYGYTF. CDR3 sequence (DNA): TGTGCCAGCAGCCACTCCGACGGTCAGGTGAGGGAAACTAACTATGGCTACACCTTC.

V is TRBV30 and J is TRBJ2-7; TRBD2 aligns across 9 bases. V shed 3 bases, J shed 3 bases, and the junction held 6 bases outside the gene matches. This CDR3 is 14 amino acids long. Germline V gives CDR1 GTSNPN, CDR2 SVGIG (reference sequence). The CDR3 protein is CAWSRGGVIYEQYF. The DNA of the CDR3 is TGTGCCTGGAGCCGCGGGGGGGTTATCTACGAGCAGTACTTC.

The CDR3 sequence is CASSPETSYNEQFF. The CDR3 DNA reads as TGTGCCAGCTCGCCGGAGACTAGCTACAATGAGCAGTTCTTC. The gene calls are TRBV5-4 and TRBJ2-1; D is possibly TRBD2 (6 bases). Germline V lookup: CDR1 SGHNT, CDR2 YYREEE (reference sequence). Deletions cut 7 bases from V and 3 bases from J, with 14 bases between. The CDR3 is 14 residues long.